Below are 9 T cell receptor beta chains sequenced from a single sample in a study of quantifying T cell responses using KT2 cells. On the study more broadly: TCR alpha and beta constant-region primers primed reverse transcription of RNA.

An oligo carrying a UMI was ligated to the cDNA 3' end. The first PCR ran around 4 cycles with an equimolar RC1.1 and RC1.2 beta primer mix. Each CDR3 protein is one row after TCRdb ran MiXCR on the UMI-ligation and nested PCR reads. The sample holds 25,000 to 35,000 distinct CDR3 sequences, about a tenth seen once. The specimen was PBMCs spiked with cells of the T cell clone KT2. These receptors were obtained from a human donor.

This clonotype was detected ten times or more. The rearrangement uses TRBV27 and TRBJ1-1; TRBD1 is a possible D gene (6 bases). The V gene's germline CDR1 is MNHEY and CDR2 SMNVEV (reference sequence). The CDR3 consists of 13 residues. The ends were cut back, 5 bases at V and 4 bases at J, with 11 bases in the middle. CDR3 DNA: TGTGCCAGCAGTAAAACAGGGACCACTGAAGCTTTCTTT. Translating it yields CASSKTGTTEAFF.

This chain connects TRBV11-2 to TRBJ1-1, with a possible D match to TRBD1 (5 bases). The CDR3 is made up of 14 amino acids. The V and J ends lost 5 bases and 3 bases respectively, with 13 bases between them. CDR1 and CDR2 from the germline V gene are SGHAT and FQNNGV. CDR3 loop: CASSKWTIDTEAFF. The CDR3 nucleotides are TGTGCCAGCAGCAAGTGGACAATCGACACTGAAGCTTTCTTT.

This clonotype came up a few times. This chain links TRBV5-1 with TRBJ2-3, with 7 nucleotides matching TRBD2. The trim removed 0 bases at V and 2 bases at J, leaving 6 bases unmatched. The CDR3 totals 16 residues. Germline assignment: CDR1 SGHRS and CDR2 YFSETQ. CDR3 loop: CASSLALAEFTDTQYF. The CDR3 DNA is TGCGCCAGCAGCTTGGCGCTAGCGGAGTTCACAGATACGCAGTATTTT.

V is TRBV7-2 and J is TRBJ2-7; no clear D. The V end was cut by 4 bases, the J end by 4 bases, with 11 bases between. The germline CDR1 and CDR2 sequences are SGHTA and FQGNSA. This CDR3 is built from 13 residues. The CDR3 nucleotides are TGTGCCAGCAGCTCCCGACGTGCTTACGAGCAGTACTTC. This sequence encodes CASSSRRAYEQYF.

The table lists this clonotype with a few counts. The genes are TRBV10-3 and TRBJ2-5, with TRBD2 matching 9 bases. The CDR3 contains 16 residues. Germline V CDR1 and CDR2: ENHRY, SYGVKD. V was pared by 8 bases and J by 5 bases, with 15 bases of the junction left unmatched. The chain's CDR3 is CAIGPPDSGSFETQYF. The DNA of the CDR3 is TGTGCCATCGGACCCCCTGATAGCGGGAGCTTTGAGACCCAGTACTTC.

This clonotype was detected a few times. CDR3 loop: CASSYPFWKQGSGNSPLHF. The CDR3 DNA follows: TGTGCCAGCAGTTACCCGTTCTGGAAACAGGGTTCCGGCAATTCACCCCTCCACTTT. The V gene is TRBV6-2 or TRBV6-3, the J gene TRBJ1-6, with TRBD1 as a possible D gene (6 bases). Germline V gene sequence: CDR1 MNHEY, CDR2 SVGEGT. V lost 2 bases to trimming and J lost 7 bases, with 24 bases between them. The CDR3 is made up of 19 amino acids.

This clonotype was observed many times. This chain joins TRBV12-3 or TRBV12-4 and TRBJ2-7; D is possibly TRBD2 (5 bases). This CDR3 spans 14 amino acids. Trimming removed 3 bases from V and 1 base from J, with 10 bases in between. The DNA of the CDR3 is TGTGCCAGCAGTTTGCTGGAGGCATCCTACGAGCAGTACTTC. Protein sequence: CASSLLEASYEQYF.

This clonotype has just a few counts. The rearrangement links TRBV6-5 to TRBJ2-2, with 8 positions matching TRBD2. Per germline, CDR1 MNHEY and CDR2 SVGAGI. This CDR3 has 17 amino acids. The trim removed 4 bases at V and 4 bases at J, leaving 11 bases unmatched. The CDR3 sequence: CASSLSLSGVSTGELFF. The CDR3 region has the DNA TGTGCCAGCAGTTTGTCGCTTAGCGGGGTCAGCACCGGGGAGCTGTTTTTT.

The chain carries TRBV5-1 and TRBJ2-5; TRBD1 is a possible D gene (6 bases). Trimming stripped 2 bases from V and 0 bases from J, with 8 bases between. The CDR3 spans 14 residues. The germline gives CDR1 SGHRS, CDR2 YFSETQ. In DNA, the CDR3 is TGCGCCAGCAGCTTAGGACAGCACCAAGAGACCCAGTACTTC. Translating it yields CASSLGQHQETQYF.